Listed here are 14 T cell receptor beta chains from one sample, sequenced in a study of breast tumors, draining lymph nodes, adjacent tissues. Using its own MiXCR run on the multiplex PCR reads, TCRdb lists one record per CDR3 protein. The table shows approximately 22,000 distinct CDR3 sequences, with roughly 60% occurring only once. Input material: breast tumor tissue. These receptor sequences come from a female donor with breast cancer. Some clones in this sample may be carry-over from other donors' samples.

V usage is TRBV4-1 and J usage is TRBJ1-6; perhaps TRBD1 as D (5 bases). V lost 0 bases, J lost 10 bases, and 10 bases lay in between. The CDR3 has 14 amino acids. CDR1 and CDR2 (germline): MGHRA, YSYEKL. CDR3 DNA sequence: TGCGCCAGCAGCCAAGATTGGGGGTGGTCACCCCTCCACTTT. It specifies CASSQDWGWSPLHF.

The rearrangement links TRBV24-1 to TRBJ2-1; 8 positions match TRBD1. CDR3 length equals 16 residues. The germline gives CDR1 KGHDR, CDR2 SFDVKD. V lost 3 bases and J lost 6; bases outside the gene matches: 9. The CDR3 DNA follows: TGTGCCACCAGTGATCCCGGACAGGGTCCTGGCAATGAGCAGTTCTTC. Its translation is CATSDPGQGPGNEQFF.

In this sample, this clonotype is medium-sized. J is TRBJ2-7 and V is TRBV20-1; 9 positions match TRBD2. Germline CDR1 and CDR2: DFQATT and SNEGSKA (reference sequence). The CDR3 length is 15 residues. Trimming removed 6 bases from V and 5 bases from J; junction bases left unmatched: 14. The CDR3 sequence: CSADSSGRSPNEQYF. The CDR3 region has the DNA TGCAGTGCGGACTCCAGCGGGAGGTCCCCGAACGAGCAGTACTTC.

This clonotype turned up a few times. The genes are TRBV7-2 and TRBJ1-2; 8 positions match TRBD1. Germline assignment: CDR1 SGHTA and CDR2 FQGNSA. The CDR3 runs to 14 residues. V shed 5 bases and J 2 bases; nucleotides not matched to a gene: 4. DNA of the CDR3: TGTGCCAGCAGCCCCCGGACAGGGAACTATGGCTACACCTTC. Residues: CASSPRTGNYGYTF.

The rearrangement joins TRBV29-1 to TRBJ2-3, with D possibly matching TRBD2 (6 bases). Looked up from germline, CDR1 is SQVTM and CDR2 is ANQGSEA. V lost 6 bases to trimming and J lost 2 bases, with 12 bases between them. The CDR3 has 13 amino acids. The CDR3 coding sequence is TGCAGCGTCGGCAAGGACTACACAGATACGCAGTATTTT. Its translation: CSVGKDYTDTQYF.

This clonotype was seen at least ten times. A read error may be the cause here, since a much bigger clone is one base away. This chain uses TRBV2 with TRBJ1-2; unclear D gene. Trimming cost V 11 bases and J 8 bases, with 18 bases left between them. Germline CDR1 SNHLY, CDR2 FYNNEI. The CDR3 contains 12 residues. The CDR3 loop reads CAPLAVAGGYTF. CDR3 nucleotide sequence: TGTGCCCCCTTAGCGGTGGCGGGGGGCTACACCTTC.

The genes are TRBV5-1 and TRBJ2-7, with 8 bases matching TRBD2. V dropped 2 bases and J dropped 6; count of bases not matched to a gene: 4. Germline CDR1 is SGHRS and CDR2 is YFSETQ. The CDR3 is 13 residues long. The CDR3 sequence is CASSFSGDGEQYF. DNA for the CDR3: TGCGCCAGCAGCTTTAGCGGGGACGGCGAGCAGTACTTC.

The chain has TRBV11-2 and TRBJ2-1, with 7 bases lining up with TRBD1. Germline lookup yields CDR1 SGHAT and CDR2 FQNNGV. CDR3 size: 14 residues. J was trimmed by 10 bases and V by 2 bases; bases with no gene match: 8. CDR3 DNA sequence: TGTGCCAGCAGCTTAACAGGGGTTAAGGGGGAGCAGTTCTTC. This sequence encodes CASSLTGVKGEQFF.

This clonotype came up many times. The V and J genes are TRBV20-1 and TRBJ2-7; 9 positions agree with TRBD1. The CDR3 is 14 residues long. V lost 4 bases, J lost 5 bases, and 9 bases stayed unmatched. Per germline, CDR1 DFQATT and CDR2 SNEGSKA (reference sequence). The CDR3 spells CSAISDRGRNEQYF. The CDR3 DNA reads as TGCAGTGCTATAAGCGACAGGGGGAGAAACGAGCAGTACTTC.

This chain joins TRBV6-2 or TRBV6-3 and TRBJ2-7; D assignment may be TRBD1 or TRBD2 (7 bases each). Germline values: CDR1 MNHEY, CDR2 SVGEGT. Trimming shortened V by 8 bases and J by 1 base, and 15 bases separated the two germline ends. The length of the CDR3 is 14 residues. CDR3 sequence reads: CASSRGGLSYEQYF. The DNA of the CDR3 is TGTGCCAGCTCCAGGGGGGGGCTATCCTACGAGCAGTACTTC.

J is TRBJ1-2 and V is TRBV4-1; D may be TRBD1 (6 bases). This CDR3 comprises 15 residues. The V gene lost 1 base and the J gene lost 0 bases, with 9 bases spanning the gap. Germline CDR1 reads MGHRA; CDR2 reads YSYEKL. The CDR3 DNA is TGCGCCAGCAGCCAAGGTCCAGGGGCTAACTATGGCTACACCTTC. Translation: CASSQGPGANYGYTF.

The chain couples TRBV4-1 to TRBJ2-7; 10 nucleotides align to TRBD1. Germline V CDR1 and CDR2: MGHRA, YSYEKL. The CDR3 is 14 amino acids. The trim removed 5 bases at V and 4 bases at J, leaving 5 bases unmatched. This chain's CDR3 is CASSYPGQGYEQYF. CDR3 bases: TGCGCCAGCAGCTATCCGGGACAGGGGTACGAGCAGTACTTC.

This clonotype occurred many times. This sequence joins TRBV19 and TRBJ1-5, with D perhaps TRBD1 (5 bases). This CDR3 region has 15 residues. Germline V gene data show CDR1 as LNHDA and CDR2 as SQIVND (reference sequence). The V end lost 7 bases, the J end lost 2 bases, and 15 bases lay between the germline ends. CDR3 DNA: TGTGCCAGTATGGGGGGGGGTAGAGGCAATCAGCCCCAGCATTTT. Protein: CASMGGGRGNQPQHF.

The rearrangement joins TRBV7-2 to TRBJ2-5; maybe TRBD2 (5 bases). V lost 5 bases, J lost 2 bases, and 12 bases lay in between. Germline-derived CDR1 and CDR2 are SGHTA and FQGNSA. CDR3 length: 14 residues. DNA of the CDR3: TGTGCCAGCAGCCCCTTCGGCGGGCAAGAGACCCAGTACTTC. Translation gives CASSPFGGQETQYF.